The entry that follows covers one TCR beta chain sequence. The antigen remains unidentified. This entry is derived from a study of radiotherapy plus CTLA-4 blockade in lung cancer. Turning to the study itself: There were objective responses in roughly 18% of patients, and 31% had disease control.

Generated by immunoSEQ multiplex PCR, the TCRdb table keeps only in-frame clones and is missing some. Of roughly 90,000 clones in the sample, about 78% were seen once. General observations from the study: Clones of tumor-derived TCRs expanded in blood after radiotherapy plus ipilimumab. Alongside interferon-beta, early blood T cell clone dynamics were reportedly the best predictor of response.

Germline lookup yields CDR1 SNHLY and CDR2 FYNNEI. V was trimmed by 7 bases and J by 5 bases, leaving 9 bases between them. The CDR3 totals 12 residues. The chain is built from TRBV2 and TRBJ2-1; a weak D match, TRBD1 (6 bases). The specimen comprised peripheral blood, sampled from a patient treated with radiotherapy plus ipilimumab. The sequence was collected from a human donor with non-small cell lung cancer who had a partial response to radiotherapy plus ipilimumab. Some clones in this sample may be carry-over from other donors' samples. For the CDR3, the DNA is TGTGCCAGCACAGGGGACCACAATGAGCAGTTCTTC. Translation gives CASTGDHNEQFF.